A single sample gave rise to the 8 T cell receptor beta chains below, sequenced in a study of blood T cell repertoires in COVID-19. This table comes from immunoSEQ multiplex PCR, and its TCRdb copy is limited to in-frame clones, with some not included. The repertoire holds around 450,000 clones, with around 90% as singletons. The sample taken for sequencing was PBMCs or T cells enriched from blood (not recorded which). Receptors were obtained from a woman aged 18-35 years with acute COVID-19.

The chain carries TRBV7-6 and TRBJ2-5, with 8 nucleotides matching TRBD2. J lost 3 bases, V lost 5 bases, and 14 bases had no gene match. Germline V lookup: CDR1 SGHVS, CDR2 FNYEAQ. The CDR3 is made up of 17 amino acids. The CDR3 sequence: CASSARLALGREETQYF. The CDR3 DNA reads as TGTGCCAGCAGCGCTCGACTAGCGTTGGGTCGGGAAGAGACCCAGTACTTC.

V is TRBV7-9 and J is TRBJ2-7, with D possibly being TRBD1 (5 bases). Germline lookup yields CDR1 SEHNR and CDR2 FQNEAQ (reference sequence). CDR3 length: 15 amino acids. V was cut by 1 base and J by 0 bases, with 10 bases left in between. The CDR3 DNA is TGTGCCAGCAGCTTAGTTCGGACACACTCCTACGAGCAGTACTTC. It is translated as CASSLVRTHSYEQYF.

V usage is TRBV3-1 (or the pseudogene TRBV3-2) and J usage is TRBJ2-2, with unresolved D. Looked up from germline, CDR1 is LGHDT and CDR2 is YNNKEL (reference sequence). The CDR3 sequence is 12 residues long. Trimming removed 3 bases at V and 5 bases at J, with 4 bases between. CDR3 sequence (DNA): TGTGCCAGCAGCCATAGAACCGGGGAGCTGTTTTTT. As protein: CASSHRTGELFF.

This rearrangement joins TRBV5-4 to TRBJ1-1, with unresolved D. The CDR3 runs to 12 residues. The V gene's germline CDR1 is SGHNT and CDR2 YYREEE (reference sequence). V shed 5 bases and J shed 8 bases, with 13 bases lying between them. For the CDR3, the DNA is TGTGCCAGCAGTCGCCAGGCAAACGAAGCTTTCTTT. Translation: CASSRQANEAFF.

The V and J genes are TRBV29-1 and TRBJ2-1; 9 bases match TRBD2. Germline loops: CDR1 SQVTM, CDR2 ANQGSEA. Trimming cost V 6 bases and J 8 bases; bases outside gene matches: 11. The CDR3 sequence is 14 residues long. In nucleotides, the CDR3 is TGCAGCGTCGTGGGACTAGCAGTTTGGGATGAGCAGTTCTTC. Translating it yields CSVVGLAVWDEQFF.

The table lists this clone with a count of one. CDR3: CASSQDFLQGFPGSGNTIYF. The CDR3 DNA reads TGTGCCAGCAGCCAAGATTTCCTTCAGGGGTTCCCTGGCTCTGGAAACACCATATATTTT. The chain couples TRBV14 to TRBJ1-3; TRBD1 might be the D (6 bases). CDR1 and CDR2 from the germline V gene are SGHDN and FVKESK. Trimming pared 0 bases from V and 0 bases from J, leaving 21 bases between. This CDR3 has 20 residues.

The V gene is TRBV20-1, the J gene TRBJ2-7; TRBD2 agrees at 11 bases. Germline V gene sequence: CDR1 DFQATT, CDR2 SNEGSKA (reference sequence). The CDR3 has 14 residues. V lost 3 bases to trimming and J lost 5 bases; unmatched junction nucleotides: 6. The CDR3 spells CSASKTSGAHEQYF. Written as DNA, the CDR3 is TGCAGTGCTAGTAAGACTAGCGGGGCTCACGAGCAGTACTTC.

This chain uses TRBV20-1 with TRBJ2-5, with D possibly being TRBD2 (5 bases). The germline V gene encodes CDR1 DFQATT and CDR2 SNEGSKA (reference sequence). The V end lost 3 bases, the J end lost 4 bases, and 12 bases lay between the germline ends. The CDR3 is 13 residues long. CDR3 coding DNA: TGCAGTGCTAGTATAAGAGGAGGAGAGACCCAGTACTTC. It specifies CSASIRGGETQYF.